The 4 T cell receptor beta chains presented below share a single source sample, sequenced in a study of shared T cell receptors in the human thymus (dated by TCRdb to the early 2020s). Receptors were amplified or captured by the immunoSEQ multiplex PCR assay. TCRdb carries this immuneACCESS record with in-frame sequences only. Its versions omit some clonotypes, under half of them owing to an unresolved V gene in the studies checked, with the rest unexplained. Recorded for this sample are roughly 700,000 clones; 88% of them occurred a single time. In total, the top ten clones hold approximately 0.01% of the sample. The data were also submitted as part of a second study, on human thymus T cells.

The source material was thymocytes. The source of these receptors is a boy younger than two with a congenital heart defect. Donor details come from another sample of the same person, matched by shared clones.

The V call is TRBV7-9, the J call TRBJ1-4, with 7 positions matching TRBD1. This CDR3 contains 15 residues. The germline V gene encodes CDR1 SEHNR and CDR2 FQNEAQ (reference sequence). V trimming: 2 bases; J trimming: 8 bases; junction bases outside the gene matches: 8. CDR3 nucleotide sequence: TGTGCCAGCAGCTTATTCGGCCAGGGGGGCGAAAAACTGTTTTTT. This translates into CASSLFGQGGEKLFF.

The V and J genes are TRBV6-5 and TRBJ1-4; D call uncertain. Germline CDR1 reads MNHEY; CDR2 reads SVGAGI. The germline V and J ends were trimmed by 2 bases and 5 bases, with 12 bases remaining between them. This CDR3 has 15 residues. The CDR3 here is CASSYAPGPNEKLFF. CDR3 nucleotide sequence: TGTGCCAGCAGTTACGCACCAGGCCCCAATGAAAAACTGTTTTTT.

The gene calls are TRBV30 and TRBJ2-7; D remains unclear. The CDR3 runs to 12 residues. Trimming left V 0 bases short and J 4 bases short, with 7 bases between. Germline V gene sequence: CDR1 GTSNPN, CDR2 SVGIG (reference sequence). The CDR3 bases are TGTGCCTGGAGTGTGGCACCTTACGAGCAGTACTTC. This sequence encodes CAWSVAPYEQYF. Full variable domain (outside the CDR3, taken from reference TRBV30 and TRBJ2-7): SQTIHQWPATLVQPVGSPLSLECTVEGTSNPNLYWYRQAAGRGLQLLFYSVGIGQISSEVPQNLSASRPQDRQFILSSKKLLLSDSGFYLCAWSVAPYEQYFGPGTRLTVT.

This clone was found a few times. The rearrangement joins TRBV28 to TRBJ1-4; 7 bases map to TRBD1. This CDR3 contains 13 residues. Germline V gene data show CDR1 as MDHEN and CDR2 as SYDVKM. The V and J ends lost 4 bases and 6 bases, in that order; junction bases with no gene match: 2. The DNA for the CDR3 is TGTGCCAGCAGTTCCCAGGGGGATGAAAAACTGTTTTTT. Translating it yields CASSSQGDEKLFF.